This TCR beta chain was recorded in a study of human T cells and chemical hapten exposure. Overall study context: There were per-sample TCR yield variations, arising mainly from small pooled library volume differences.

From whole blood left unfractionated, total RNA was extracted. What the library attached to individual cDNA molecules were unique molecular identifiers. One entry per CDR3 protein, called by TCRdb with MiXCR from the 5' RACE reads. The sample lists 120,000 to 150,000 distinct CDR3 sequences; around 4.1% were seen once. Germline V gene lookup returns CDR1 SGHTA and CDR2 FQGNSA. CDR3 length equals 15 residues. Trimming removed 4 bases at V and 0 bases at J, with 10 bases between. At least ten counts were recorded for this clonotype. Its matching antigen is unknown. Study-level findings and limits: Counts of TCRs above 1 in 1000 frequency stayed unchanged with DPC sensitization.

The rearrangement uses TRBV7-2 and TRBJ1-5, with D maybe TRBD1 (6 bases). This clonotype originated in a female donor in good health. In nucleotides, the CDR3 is TGTGCCAGCAGCTGGACAGTTACTAGCAATCAGCCCCAGCATTTT. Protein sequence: CASSWTVTSNQPQHF. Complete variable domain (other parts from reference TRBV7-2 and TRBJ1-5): GAGVSQSPSNKVTEKGKDVELRCDPISGHTALYWYRQSLGQGLEFLIYFQGNSAPDKSGLPSDRFSAERTGGSVSTLTIQRTQQEDSAVYLCASSWTVTSNQPQHFGDGTRLSIL.